This is a list of T cell receptor beta chains from one sample in a study of T cell responses to AZD1222 COVID-19 vaccine. Using immunoSEQ multiplex PCR, the repertoire was profiled, and TCRdb retains in-frame clones only, with some absent. The table records some 100,000 clones, roughly 84% of them present only once. The material sequenced was peripheral blood, taken on day 0 of AZD1222 vaccination. These receptors originate from an adult in good health. Both conserved end residues are part of each CDR3. The D gene is left open where the match is weak. Clone size is given for some rows only: seen once, a few or many times, or a class if the clone is expanded.

CDR3,DNA,V,D,J,length,size
CASSVSGTSLAHEQYF,TGTGCCAGCAGCGTATCGGGGACTTCCCTTGCCCACGAGCAGTACTTC,TRBV9,-,TRBJ2-7,16,-
CATSPPLGNTEAFF,TGTGCCACCAGCCCCCCTCTTGGCAACACTGAAGCTTTCTTT,TRBV15,-,TRBJ1-1,14,-
CASSLVGRDPSYEQYF,TGTGCCAGCAGCTTAGTAGGGCGGGACCCGTCCTACGAGCAGTACTTC,TRBV7-2,-,TRBJ2-7,16,-
CASSTVFMNTEAFF,TGTGCCAGCAGTACAGTCTTCATGAACACTGAAGCTTTCTTT,TRBV6-5,-,TRBJ1-1,14,-
CASSPGQTNTEAFF,TGTGCCAGCAGTCCGGGACAAACGAACACTGAAGCTTTCTTT,TRBV6-5,-,TRBJ1-1,14,-
CASVSGQTYEQYF,TGTGCCTCAGTTTCTGGGCAGACCTACGAGCAGTACTTC,TRBV12-3/TRBV12-4,-,TRBJ2-7,13,-
CAWSVGGSSYEQYF,TGTGCCTGGAGTGTCGGGGGGAGCTCCTACGAGCAGTACTTC,TRBV30,TRBD2,TRBJ2-7,14,-
CSVELGAGGEQYF,TGCAGCGTTGAGTTGGGGGCAGGGGGAGAGCAGTACTTC,TRBV29-1,TRBD1,TRBJ2-7,13,-
CASSILIGVQESYGYTF,TGTGCCAGTAGTATTCTGATTGGAGTACAAGAAAGCTATGGCTACACCTTC,TRBV19,-,TRBJ1-2,17,-
CASSNGDSSYEQYF,TGCGCCAGCAGCAACGGGGACAGCTCCTACGAGCAGTACTTC,TRBV5-1,TRBD1,TRBJ2-7,14,-
CSVDPGGEKLFF,TGCAGCGTTGACCCAGGGGGTGAAAAACTGTTTTTT,TRBV29-1,TRBD1,TRBJ1-4,12,-
CASSEYGGNQPQHF,TGTGCCAGCAGTGAATATGGCGGGAATCAGCCCCAGCATTTT,TRBV6-1,-,TRBJ1-5,14,once
CASKSLWSSYEQYF,TGTGCCAGCAAGTCGCTTTGGAGCTCCTACGAGCAGTACTTC,TRBV2,-,TRBJ2-7,14,-
CAWKPTRQFLDSSNTEAFF,TGTGCCTGGAAACCCACTAGACAGTTCCTGGACTCCTCGAACACTGAAGCTTTCTTT,TRBV30,-,TRBJ1-1,19,-
CAIRDRNMNTEAFF,TGTGCCATCAGGGACAGGAACATGAACACTGAAGCTTTCTTT,TRBV10-3,TRBD1,TRBJ1-1,14,-
CASSSGLNTGELFF,TGTGCCAGCAGCTCGGGACTTAACACCGGGGAGCTGTTTTTT,TRBV7-3,-,TRBJ2-2,14,-
CASLQESNTEAFF,TGTGCCAGCCTACAGGAGTCAAACACTGAAGCTTTCTTT,TRBV18,-,TRBJ1-1,13,once
CASMGLAYNEQFF,TGTGCCAGCATGGGACTAGCTTACAATGAGCAGTTCTTC,TRBV30,TRBD2,TRBJ2-1,13,-
CASSFWQGAYEQYF,TGTGCCAGCAGTTTTTGGCAGGGGGCCTACGAGCAGTACTTC,TRBV27,TRBD1,TRBJ2-7,14,-
CAFYTGRTGGGELFF,TGTGCCTTCTATACGGGACGCACGGGGGGCGGGGAGCTGTTTTTT,TRBV30,TRBD2,TRBJ2-2,15,-
CASTRGSPHNSPLHF,TGTGCCAGCACCAGGGGTTCCCCCCATAATTCACCCCTCCACTTT,TRBV2,-,TRBJ1-6,15,-
CASSWYSGTGNEQFF,TGTGCCAGCAGTTGGTATAGCGGGACCGGCAATGAGCAGTTCTTC,TRBV27,TRBD2,TRBJ2-1,15,few
CATQTSGSGTGELFF,TGTGCCACCCAGACTAGCGGGAGTGGCACCGGGGAGCTGTTTTTT,TRBV3-1/TRBV3-2,TRBD2,TRBJ2-2,15,-
CASSPGTVEQETQYF,TGCGCCAGCAGCCCGGGGACAGTCGAACAAGAGACCCAGTACTTC,TRBV5-1,TRBD1,TRBJ2-5,15,-
CASSLQVGNEQFF,TGTGCCAGCAGCTTGCAAGTGGGCAATGAGCAGTTCTTC,TRBV7-8,-,TRBJ2-1,13,-
CASSLHTEAFF,TGTGCCAGCAGTTTACACACTGAAGCTTTCTTT,TRBV28,-,TRBJ1-1,11,-
CASKPFDRVNQPQHF,TGTGCCAGCAAGCCCTTTGACAGGGTAAATCAGCCCCAGCATTTT,TRBV6-5,TRBD1,TRBJ1-5,15,-